These 23 T cell receptor beta chains originate from one sample sequenced in a study of CXCR3-negative and CXCR3-positive naive CD8 T cells. UMI-labeled TRB cDNA libraries were prepared by 5' RACE. TCRdb reprocessed the 5' RACE reads and keeps a single row for each CDR3 protein, giving no DNA. With tens of thousands of distinct CDR3 sequences in the sample, the ten largest clones hold 1.5% to 2%. The sample comprised naive CXCR3- CD8+ T cells from blood. Subset of the sample: CD45RO-CCR7+CD27+CD95- naive CD8+ T cells lacking CXCR3 (TNR3-). Source of these receptors: a human donor in good health. Some clones in this sample may be carry-over from other donors' samples.

The chain has TRBV20-1 and TRBJ1-3. Germline loops: CDR1 DFQATT, CDR2 SNEGSKA (reference sequence). CDR3 length: 13 residues. CDR3 sequence: CSARVYSGNTIYF.

This clonotype is classed as medium-sized by frequency. J is TRBJ2-7 and V is TRBV5-5. This CDR3 is 13 amino acids long. Germline values: CDR1 SGHKS, CDR2 YYEKEE (reference sequence). This CDR3 reads CASSMSSSYEQYF.

This clonotype registers medium-sized by frequency. The chain is built from TRBV7-6 and TRBJ1-1; without DNA, the TCRdb call of TRBD1 cannot be checked. This CDR3 is built from 13 residues. Looked up from germline, CDR1 is SGHVS and CDR2 is FNYEAQ. CDR3: CASSSGQNTEAFF.

The genes are TRBV29-1 and TRBJ2-2; absent DNA, TCRdb's TRBD2 call cannot be checked. This CDR3 contains 17 residues. Germline CDR1 is SQVTM and CDR2 is ANQGSEA. The CDR3: CSVEVPLAGTNTGELFF.

The chain employs TRBV28 and TRBJ2-3; TCRdb calls TRBD2, which cannot be checked without DNA. Germline CDR1 is MDHEN and CDR2 is SYDVKM. This CDR3 is built from 14 residues. CDR3 sequence reads: CASSEGLDTDTQYF. Full variable domain (missing parts from reference TRBV28 and TRBJ2-3): DVKVTQSSRYLVKRTGEKVFLECVQDMDHENMFWYRQDPGLGLRLIYFSYDVKMKEKGDIPEGYSVSREKKERFSLILESASTNQTSMYLCASSEGLDTDTQYFGPGTRLTVL.

The chain combines TRBV20-1 with TRBJ2-1. Per germline, CDR1 DFQATT and CDR2 SNEGSKA (reference sequence). The CDR3 is 13 amino acids. The CDR3 protein is CSAHHGEYNEQFF.

The chain carries TRBV7-9 and TRBJ2-3; lacking DNA, the TRBD2 call made by TCRdb goes unchecked. CDR1 and CDR2 (germline): SEHNR, FQNEAQ (reference sequence). The CDR3 length is 16 residues. The CDR3: CASSFLRDLSTDTQYF.

This chain uses TRBV27 with TRBJ2-3; TCRdb's assignment of TRBD2 cannot be checked, as there is no DNA. CDR3 size: 17 residues. Germline CDR1 MNHEY, CDR2 SMNVEV (reference sequence). CDR3 region: CASSLLASGTGTDTQYF.

The chain combines TRBV14 with TRBJ2-1; the TRBD1 assignment by TCRdb is unverifiable without DNA. CDR3 length equals 15 residues. The germline gives CDR1 SGHDN, CDR2 FVKESK. The CDR3 here is CASSQGQGAVNEQFF.

This chain uses TRBV29-1 with TRBJ2-4; TCRdb's assignment of TRBD1 cannot be checked, as there is no DNA. The germline V gene has CDR1 SQVTM and CDR2 ANQGSEA. This CDR3 comprises 13 residues. The CDR3 loop is CSVVLTGSNIQYF.

J is TRBJ2-1 and V is TRBV5-1; checking the TCRdb D call of TRBD2 is not possible without DNA. CDR1 and CDR2 (germline): SGHRS, YFSETQ. The CDR3 sequence is 17 residues long. The CDR3 reads CASSLAERGGSYNEQFF.

The rearrangement uses TRBV18 and TRBJ1-1; no DNA is available, so the TRBD1 call from TCRdb remains unchecked. The CDR3 consists of 15 residues. Germline loops: CDR1 KGHSH, CDR2 LQKENI. The CDR3 sequence: CASSPSGTLNTEAFF.

The rearrangement uses TRBV29-1 and TRBJ2-7; TCRdb's D call of TRBD1 is untestable without DNA. Germline CDR1 and CDR2: SQVTM and ANQGSEA. The CDR3 contains 16 residues. CDR3 in amino acids: CSVELRGDRLPYEQYF.

In terms of frequency, this clonotype is medium-sized. The gene calls are TRBV7-3 and TRBJ2-1; the TCRdb call, TRBD1, lacks DNA for checking. The CDR3 contains 11 residues. CDR1 and CDR2 (germline): SGHTA, FQGTGA. The CDR3 region is CASSEGNEQFF.

The chain has TRBV7-8 and TRBJ2-7; TCRdb lists TRBD1, though no DNA is available to test this call. The CDR3 has 15 amino acids. Germline V gene data show CDR1 as SGHVS and CDR2 as FQNEAQ. CDR3 region: CASSLSGGPSYEQYF.

V is TRBV25-1 and J is TRBJ2-7. Germline V gene sequence: CDR1 MGHDK, CDR2 SYGVNS. This CDR3 region has 13 residues. The chain's CDR3 is CASSETQWDEQYF.

The chain employs TRBV12-5 and TRBJ2-1; TCRdb lists TRBD2, though no DNA is available to test this call. Germline-derived CDR1 and CDR2 are LGHNT and FRNRAP. This CDR3 contains 17 residues. The CDR3 here is CASGLRLAGVWDNEQFF. Looking up the rest from reference TRBV12-5 and TRBJ2-1 gives the full variable domain: DARVTQTPRHKVTEMGQEVTMRCQPILGHNTVFWYRQTMMQGLELLAYFRNRAPLDDSGMPKDRFSAEMPDATLATLKIQPSEPRDSAVYFCASGLRLAGVWDNEQFFGPGTRLTVL.

J is TRBJ2-1 and V is TRBV28; the D call of TRBD1 rests on TCRdb alone, since no DNA is present to check it. Per the germline V gene, CDR1 is MDHEN and CDR2 is SYDVKM. This CDR3 has 16 amino acids. CDR3 loop: CASSLTFGTANNEQFF.

The chain is built from TRBV6-2 or TRBV6-3 and TRBJ1-1. The germline V gene has CDR1 MNHEY and CDR2 SVGEGT. CDR3 length: 16 residues. The CDR3 loop is CASSYSAFAANTEAFF.

The CDR3 region is CASSLPVATNEKLFF. The V and J genes are TRBV7-8 and TRBJ1-4. CDR3 length equals 15 residues. The germline gives CDR1 SGHVS, CDR2 FQNEAQ.

This sequence joins TRBV28 and TRBJ2-3. Germline CDR1 reads MDHEN; CDR2 reads SYDVKM. The CDR3 has 12 amino acids. This chain's CDR3 is CASSAYTDTQYF.

This chain joins TRBV29-1 and TRBJ2-2; TCRdb picks TRBD1, but there is no DNA to check that call. This CDR3 contains 14 residues. CDR1 and CDR2 from the germline V gene are SQVTM and ANQGSEA. The CDR3 spells CSIRDRRVTGELFF.

The chain links TRBV28 to TRBJ2-1; TCRdb selects TRBD1, and the lack of DNA leaves this call unchecked. This CDR3 has 15 amino acids. CDR1 and CDR2 from the germline V gene are MDHEN and SYDVKM. Here the CDR3 reads CASSPPIRQGNEQFF. Full variable domain (remainder filled in from reference TRBV28 and TRBJ2-1): DVKVTQSSRYLVKRTGEKVFLECVQDMDHENMFWYRQDPGLGLRLIYFSYDVKMKEKGDIPEGYSVSREKKERFSLILESASTNQTSMYLCASSPPIRQGNEQFFGPGTRLTVL.